This entry lists 32 T cell receptor beta chains sequenced from one sample in a study of blood T cell repertoires in COVID-19. Assay used: immunoSEQ multiplex PCR; TCRdb lists only in-frame clones, some missing. The table has hundreds of thousands of clones, about nine tenths seen once; the top ten hold more than 1.4%. Material: peripheral blood. The receptors come from a woman aged 25 to 39 with active or convalescent COVID-19.

The V gene is TRBV19, the J gene TRBJ1-1; 7 nucleotides line up with TRBD1. This CDR3 comprises 15 residues. V trimming: 6 bases; J trimming: 0 bases; junction bases outside the gene matches: 7. The V gene's germline CDR1 is LNHDA and CDR2 SQIVND (reference sequence). The DNA of the CDR3 is TGTGCCAGTAGGGAGGGGGCAGGTATGAACACTGAAGCTTTCTTT. Amino acid sequence: CASREGAGMNTEAFF. Full variable domain (missing parts from reference TRBV19 and TRBJ1-1): DGGITQSPKYLFRKEGQNVTLSCEQNLNHDAMYWYRQDPGQGLRLIYYSQIVNDFQKGDIAEGYSVSREKKESFPLTVTSAQKNPTAFYLCASREGAGMNTEAFFGQGTRLTVV.

This rearrangement joins TRBV3-1 (or the pseudogene TRBV3-2) to TRBJ2-1; 7 positions agree with TRBD2. The trim removed 0 bases at V and 2 bases at J, leaving 13 bases unmatched. Germline assignment: CDR1 LGHDT and CDR2 YNNKEL (reference sequence). The CDR3 loop spans 19 amino acids. The CDR3 protein is CASSQDSYISGPTYNEQFF. The CDR3 DNA reads TGTGCCAGCAGCCAAGATTCATATATTAGCGGGCCTACCTACAATGAGCAGTTCTTC.

The chain uses TRBV29-1 and TRBJ1-1; 7 nucleotides line up with TRBD1. The length of the CDR3 is 13 residues. The trim removed 5 bases at V and 4 bases at J, leaving 7 bases unmatched. Germline CDR1 and CDR2: SQVTM and ANQGSEA. The CDR3 bases are TGCAGCGTTACTTACCAGGGGGGCACTGAAGCTTTCTTT. Translated: CSVTYQGGTEAFF.

In regard to this clone: Additional DNA sequences in this sample encode the identical CDR3. The chain uses TRBV7-9 and TRBJ2-7; tentative D call: TRBD2 (6 bases). The ends were cut back, 5 bases at V and 4 bases at J, with 12 bases in the middle. There are 13 residues in the CDR3. Germline CDR1 is SEHNR and CDR2 is FQNEAQ (reference sequence). In nucleotides, the CDR3 is TGTGCCAGCAGCCCCGGGAGAGGGTACGAGCAGTACTTC. This codes for CASSPGRGYEQYF.

V is TRBV5-8 and J is TRBJ1-5; D is perhaps TRBD1 (6 bases). Per germline, CDR1 SGHTS and CDR2 YDEGEE. This CDR3 has 17 residues. The V gene lost 2 bases and the J gene lost 0 bases, with 15 bases spanning the gap. The CDR3 loop reads CASSFRDISVSNQPQHF. The CDR3 nucleotides read TGTGCCAGCAGCTTCCGGGACATCTCCGTTAGCAATCAGCCCCAGCATTTT.

This chain joins TRBV20-1 and TRBJ1-6; D perhaps matches TRBD1 (5 bases). The germline V gene encodes CDR1 DFQATT and CDR2 SNEGSKA (reference sequence). The CDR3 spans 8 residues. The CDR3 is CRRGDLHF. The CDR3 DNA reads as TGCAGGCGGGGGGACCTCCACTTT.

This clone was found once. The chain employs TRBV15 and TRBJ1-1; the D gene is possibly TRBD1 (6 bases). The CDR3 length is 15 residues. The germline V gene encodes CDR1 LNHNV and CDR2 YYDKDF (reference sequence). V lost 3 bases and J lost 0, with 11 bases in between. The CDR3 spells CATSSGGHLNTEAFF. CDR3 DNA sequence: TGTGCCACCAGCAGTGGGGGACATTTGAACACTGAAGCTTTCTTT.

The CDR3 region has the DNA TGTGCCAGCAGTGTCGGGACAGGGGTAACGCCCCAGCATTTT. It encodes CASSVGTGVTPQHF. V usage is TRBV6-4 and J usage is TRBJ1-5; 10 nucleotides align to TRBD1. The CDR3 is 14 residues long. Germline V lookup: CDR1 MRHNA, CDR2 SNTAGT. Trimming cost V 4 bases and J 9 bases; bases outside gene matches: 6.

This chain links TRBV6-2 or TRBV6-3 with TRBJ1-1; tentative D call: TRBD1 (5 bases). CDR1 MNHEY and CDR2 SVGEGT come from the germline V gene. V dropped 0 bases and J dropped 1 base, with 12 bases sitting between them. This CDR3 comprises 16 residues. CDR3 residues: CASSYSKRGRNTEAFF. As DNA, the CDR3 is TGTGCCAGCAGTTACTCGAAGCGGGGGAGGAACACTGAAGCTTTCTTT.

About this clone itself: The sample contains more than one DNA sequence encoding this CDR3. The V call is TRBV7-2, the J call TRBJ2-3; TRBD2 is a possible D gene (5 bases). V shed 5 bases and J shed 6 bases, with 6 bases lying between them. The CDR3 contains 11 residues. Germline V CDR1 and CDR2: SGHTA, FQGNSA. The CDR3: CASSQRDTQYF. CDR3 nucleotide sequence: TGTGCCAGCAGCCAGCGGGATACGCAGTATTTT.

The chain links TRBV19 to TRBJ1-2; no clear D gene. CDR3 length: 14 amino acids. Germline CDR1 LNHDA, CDR2 SQIVND (reference sequence). Trimming left V 2 bases short and J 0 bases short, with 7 bases between. The CDR3 spells CASSIISANYGYTF. The CDR3 DNA reads TGTGCCAGTAGTATAATCTCAGCTAACTATGGCTACACCTTC.

The V call is TRBV6-1, the J call TRBJ1-5; the match to TRBD1 covers 10 bases. Germline assignment: CDR1 MNHNS and CDR2 SASEGT. The CDR3 is 15 residues long. The V gene end was trimmed by 3 bases and the J gene end by 5 bases; junction bases not matched to a gene: 4. CDR3 protein: CASSEGQGRHQPQHF. In DNA, the CDR3 is TGTGCCAGCAGTGAGGGACAGGGGAGGCATCAGCCCCAGCATTTT.

The genes are TRBV19 and TRBJ2-2; D is perhaps TRBD2 (6 bases). The CDR3 is 18 amino acids. Trimming removed 5 bases at V and 2 bases at J, with 21 bases between. The germline V gene has CDR1 LNHDA and CDR2 SQIVND (reference sequence). The CDR3 DNA reads TGTGCCAGTAGTGTTCCTCGAGGAAGCGGGCCAAACACCGGGGAGCTGTTTTTT. It codes for CASSVPRGSGPNTGELFF.

V and J are TRBV19 and TRBJ1-5, with TRBD1 identical over 8 bases. In germline, CDR1 is LNHDA, CDR2 SQIVND (reference sequence). The CDR3 length is 16 residues. Trimming cost V 4 bases and J 6 bases; bases outside gene matches: 11. This chain's CDR3 is CASSNQPGQVRQPQHF. CDR3 bases: TGTGCCAGTAGTAACCAACCGGGACAGGTCCGTCAGCCCCAGCATTTT.

Written as DNA, the CDR3 is TGTGCCAGCAGCCGACAGGGGGGGAGCCAGCCCCAGCATTTT. This encodes CASSRQGGSQPQHF. V usage is TRBV5-6 and J usage is TRBJ1-5, with 9 bases that match TRBD1. The V gene end was trimmed by 4 bases and the J gene end by 7 bases; junction bases not matched to a gene: 6. The CDR3 spans 14 residues. Per the germline V gene, CDR1 is SGHDT and CDR2 is YYEEEE.

The J gene is TRBJ2-7, the V gene TRBV3-1 (or the pseudogene TRBV3-2); TRBD2 aligns across 8 bases. The CDR3 spans 16 residues. Trimming at V came to 1 base and at J to 2 bases, leaving 7 bases not matched to a gene. Germline V lookup: CDR1 LGHDT, CDR2 YNNKEL (reference sequence). The CDR3 loop reads CASSQGSGGGPYEQYF. The CDR3 DNA reads as TGTGCCAGCAGCCAAGGTTCGGGGGGGGGCCCCTACGAGCAGTACTTC.

This CDR3 reads CASSPARTADSGNTIYF. CDR3 nucleotide sequence: TGTGCCAGCTCACCCGCTCGGACAGCTGACTCTGGAAACACCATATATTTT. The chain is built from TRBV18 and TRBJ1-3; D perhaps matches TRBD1 (6 bases). The CDR3 is 17 amino acids. The V end was cut by 3 bases, the J end by 0 bases, with 15 bases between. Germline values: CDR1 KGHSH, CDR2 LQKENI.

The chain couples TRBV4-1 to TRBJ1-2; 10 positions match TRBD1. V shed 3 bases and J 6 bases; nucleotides not matched to a gene: 4. CDR1 is MGHRA and CDR2 is YSYEKL in the germline V gene. The CDR3 extends over 14 amino acids. The CDR3 DNA is TGCGCCAGCAGCCACTCCGGGACAGGGGATGGCTACACCTTC. This gives the protein CASSHSGTGDGYTF.

This sequence joins TRBV27 and TRBJ1-2; no definite D call. CDR1 and CDR2 (germline): MNHEY, SMNVEV (reference sequence). The CDR3 spans 12 residues. Trimming removed 6 bases from V and 3 bases from J, with 8 bases in between. CDR3 coding DNA: TGTGCCAGCAGAACTTACGACTATGGCTACACCTTC. It specifies CASRTYDYGYTF.

This rearrangement joins TRBV4-1 to TRBJ1-5; tentative D call: TRBD1 (5 bases). The CDR3 loop spans 13 amino acids. Trimming shortened V by 5 bases and J by 1 base, and 6 bases separated the two germline ends. Germline V gives CDR1 MGHRA, CDR2 YSYEKL. In DNA form, the CDR3 reads TGCGCCAGCAGCAGACAGAGCAATCAGCCCCAGCATTTT. Translated: CASSRQSNQPQHF.

The chain carries TRBV5-6 and TRBJ1-1; the D gene is possibly TRBD1 (5 bases). The CDR3 extends over 15 amino acids. Deletions cut 1 base from V and 3 bases from J, with 13 bases between. Germline V gives CDR1 SGHDT, CDR2 YYEEEE. This CDR3 reads CASSLIRGEDTEAFF. The CDR3 nucleotides read TGTGCCAGCAGCTTGATACGGGGGGAGGACACTGAAGCTTTCTTT.

This clone was counted only a few times. The rearrangement joins TRBV6-6 to TRBJ1-2; a possible D gene is TRBD1 (5 bases). Germline assignment: CDR1 MNHNY and CDR2 SVGAGI (reference sequence). The CDR3 totals 13 residues. The V end was cut by 8 bases, the J end by 6 bases, with 16 bases between. The CDR3 reads CASSRGGFDGYTF. The CDR3 DNA is TGTGCCAGCTCCCGGGGGGGGTTTGATGGCTACACCTTC.

In its sample, this clone was seen once. The V and J genes are TRBV19 and TRBJ1-1; 7 bases line up with TRBD1. Germline values: CDR1 LNHDA, CDR2 SQIVND (reference sequence). This CDR3 region has 17 residues. V lost 6 bases to trimming and J lost 1 base; unmatched junction nucleotides: 14. The CDR3 region has the DNA TGTGCCAGTAGCGAAACCCTTAGGGGGCTCACGAACACTGAAGCTTTCTTT. It yields the protein CASSETLRGLTNTEAFF.

This sequence joins TRBV27 and TRBJ1-2; 7 bases agree with TRBD1. The trim removed 5 bases at V and 3 bases at J, leaving 3 bases unmatched. Germline V gene data show CDR1 as MNHEY and CDR2 as SMNVEV (reference sequence). This CDR3 comprises 13 residues. The DNA of the CDR3 is TGTGCCAGCAGTGTAGACAGGGACTATGGCTACACCTTC. Amino acids: CASSVDRDYGYTF.

The V call is TRBV20-1, the J call TRBJ2-5, with D tentatively TRBD2 (5 bases). CDR1 DFQATT and CDR2 SNEGSKA come from the germline V gene (reference sequence). V shed 3 bases and J shed 5 bases, with 22 bases lying between them. The length of the CDR3 is 16 residues. The CDR3 is CSASTPQARAGETQYF. For the CDR3, the DNA is TGCAGTGCTAGTACCCCCCAGGCACGGGCGGGTGAGACCCAGTACTTC.

The chain uses TRBV2 and TRBJ1-2; 9 nucleotides line up with TRBD1. The CDR3 runs 14 residues. V lost 8 bases to trimming and J lost 7 bases; unmatched junction nucleotides: 11. Per germline, CDR1 SNHLY and CDR2 FYNNEI. CDR3 sequence: CASVPGQGSGGYTF. CDR3 nucleotide sequence: TGTGCCAGCGTCCCGGGACAGGGATCGGGTGGCTACACCTTC.

This chain uses TRBV6-5 with TRBJ1-1, with D possibly matching TRBD1 (6 bases). From germline, CDR1 is MNHEY and CDR2 SVGAGI. The CDR3 contains 14 residues. V lost 4 bases and J 2 bases, leaving 11 bases between the germline ends. The CDR3 reads CASSLLGGNTEAFF. The CDR3 DNA is TGTGCCAGCAGTTTGTTAGGGGGTAACACTGAAGCTTTCTTT.

The rearrangement joins TRBV19 to TRBJ2-1; 10 nucleotides line up with TRBD1. The CDR3 consists of 13 residues. With 9 bases clipped from V and 6 bases from J, the junction kept 5 bases outside the gene matches. Germline lookup yields CDR1 LNHDA and CDR2 SQIVND (reference sequence). CDR3 protein: CASGTGVINEQFF. The CDR3 region has the DNA TGTGCCAGCGGGACAGGGGTAATCAATGAGCAGTTCTTC.

This clone was seen a few times. The chain combines TRBV19 with TRBJ1-2, with a possible D match to TRBD1 (5 bases). Trimming took 8 bases from V and 4 from J, leaving 17 bases between them. CDR1 is LNHDA and CDR2 is SQIVND in the germline V gene (reference sequence). The CDR3 extends over 14 amino acids. CDR3 residues: CASQKKQDRYGYTF. As DNA, the CDR3 is TGTGCCAGTCAAAAAAAACAGGACCGCTATGGCTACACCTTC.

This clone showed up just a few times. The genes are TRBV5-6 and TRBJ1-2; a weak D match, TRBD1 (5 bases). Germline lookup yields CDR1 SGHDT and CDR2 YYEEEE. There are 13 residues in the CDR3. V shed 3 bases and J shed 6 bases, with 12 bases lying between them. CDR3 DNA sequence: TGTGCCAGCAGCTCCTCAGGGTATAATGGCTACACCTTC. Its protein is CASSSSGYNGYTF.

The gene calls are TRBV21-1 and TRBJ1-4; the table's D call of TRBD1 was not tested on the DNA. TRBV21-1 is a pseudogene. The CDR3 runs to 13 residues. The DNA of the CDR3 is TGTGCCAGCAAAAGGGGGAACAATGAAAAACTGTTTTTT. Its translation: CASKRGNNEKLFF.

Turning to this clone: This CDR3 is also generated by other DNA sequences in the sample. The V call is TRBV19, the J call TRBJ1-5, with 9 bases that match TRBD1. This CDR3 contains 14 residues. V lost 4 bases and J lost 7; bases outside the gene matches: 5. Germline V gene sequence: CDR1 LNHDA, CDR2 SQIVND (reference sequence). The chain's CDR3 is CASSRGQGDQPQHF. In DNA form, the CDR3 reads TGTGCCAGTAGTAGGGGACAGGGAGACCAGCCCCAGCATTTT.